Below are 6 T cell receptor beta chains sequenced from a single sample in a study of graft-versus-host responses after intestinal transplantation. Clones were read by immunoSEQ multiplex PCR, and TCRdb kept only the in-frame ones, dropping some. The sample carries some 90,000 clones, 80% to 95% recorded once. These receptors are not linked to any known antigen. The sequencing here drew on unstimulated CD8+ T cells sorted from spleen or lymph node cells, taken before transplant. The receptors derive from a human donor who was the organ donor for an intestinal transplant.

The chain has TRBV4-1 and TRBJ1-2, with 8 bases aligning to TRBD1. The trim removed 2 bases at V and 8 bases at J, leaving 10 bases unmatched. This CDR3 has 15 residues. Germline V gene lookup returns CDR1 MGHRA and CDR2 YSYEKL. DNA for the CDR3: TGCGCCAGCAGCCAATCTACAGGGGGAAAGGGAGGCTACACCTTC. This sequence encodes CASSQSTGGKGGYTF.

The CDR3 sequence is CASAVGLGGGQPQHF. The CDR3 coding sequence is TGTGCCAGCGCGGTAGGTCTTGGGGGGGGACAGCCCCAGCATTTT. V usage is TRBV6-1 and J usage is TRBJ1-5, with D possibly being TRBD1 (5 bases). The length of the CDR3 is 15 residues. Germline-derived CDR1 and CDR2 are MNHNS and SASEGT. The V end was cut by 8 bases, the J end by 7 bases, with 21 bases between.

The CDR3, as DNA: TGTGCCAGCTCACCACCGGGGGGGCTTGTACAAGAGACCCAGTACTTC. Amino acids: CASSPPGGLVQETQYF. The V call is TRBV18, the J call TRBJ2-5; tentative D call: TRBD2 (7 bases). Germline loops: CDR1 KGHSH, CDR2 LQKENI. The germline V and J ends were trimmed by 0 bases and 2 bases, with 13 bases remaining between them. CDR3 size: 16 residues.

This clone occurred once. The chain joins TRBV7-8 to TRBJ2-5; TRBD1 matches 11 bases. This CDR3 contains 16 residues. Looked up from germline, CDR1 is SGHVS and CDR2 is FQNEAQ. V lost 1 base to trimming and J lost 5 bases; unmatched junction nucleotides: 6. DNA of the CDR3: TGTGCCAGCAGCTTAGGCAGGACAGGGGGCCGGGAGACCCAGTACTTC. Amino acids: CASSLGRTGGRETQYF.

Only one count was recorded for this clone. J is TRBJ1-1 and V is TRBV27; tentatively, D is TRBD1 (5 bases). V gave up 6 bases and J gave up 0 bases, with 14 bases separating them. The CDR3 totals 15 residues. Germline V gene lookup returns CDR1 MNHEY and CDR2 SMNVEV (reference sequence). CDR3 bases: TGTGCCAGCAGAGCAGGGAAGCTTATGAACACTGAAGCTTTCTTT. Amino acid sequence: CASRAGKLMNTEAFF.

The V gene is TRBV11-2, the J gene TRBJ2-7, with TRBD1 matching over 7 bases. The CDR3 is 12 residues long. The ends lost 5 bases at V and 6 bases at J; junction bases unmatched: 4. Germline V gene sequence: CDR1 SGHAT, CDR2 FQNNGV. The CDR3 nucleotides are TGTGCCAGCAGCCCTACAGGGGTCGAGCAGTACTTC. It specifies CASSPTGVEQYF.